This passage covers 13 T cell receptor beta chains from one sample sequenced in a study of Graves' ophthalmopathy and Graves' hyperthyroidism. The study amplified TCR beta CDR3 regions using RNA transcripts. HTBI-primed RT-PCR formed the first round, and a multiplex PCR formed the second. TCRdb reprocessed the multiplex PCR reads via MiXCR and lists one record per CDR3 protein. Here the sample spans some 390,000 distinct CDR3 sequences, about 16% being singletons. The sample consisted of peripheral blood. These receptors were collected from a woman aged 18-29 years with Graves' ophthalmopathy.

This clonotype showed up many times. The J gene is TRBJ1-1, the V gene TRBV28, with 7 bases lining up with TRBD1. The CDR3 runs 13 residues. V gave up 6 bases and J gave up 4 bases; unmatched junction bases: 5. In germline, CDR1 is MDHEN, CDR2 SYDVKM. The CDR3 is CASRLTGVTEAFF. CDR3 DNA sequence: TGTGCCAGCAGGTTAACAGGGGTCACTGAAGCTTTCTTT.

This clonotype was detected ten times or more. The J gene is TRBJ2-7, the V gene TRBV7-8; 8 nucleotides agree with TRBD2. The germline CDR1 and CDR2 sequences are SGHVS and FQNEAQ. V was pared by 5 bases and J by 3 bases, with 9 bases of the junction left unmatched. This CDR3 contains 15 residues. CDR3 sequence reads: CASSQTGGLIYEQYF. Written as DNA, the CDR3 is TGTGCCAGCAGCCAAACGGGGGGGCTTATCTACGAGCAGTACTTC.

This clonotype has a count of ten or more. The J gene is TRBJ1-1, the V gene TRBV6-5; D ambiguous. Trimming removed 0 bases at V and 1 base at J, with 9 bases between. Germline V gene lookup returns CDR1 MNHEY and CDR2 SVGAGI. The length of the CDR3 is 15 residues. CDR3 sequence (DNA): TGTGCCAGCAGTTACTCGCAGAACCAGAACACTGAAGCTTTCTTT. The encoded protein is CASSYSQNQNTEAFF.

This clonotype was seen many times. The chain has TRBV5-8 and TRBJ2-7; 7 bases are shared with TRBD2. Germline CDR1 is SGHTS and CDR2 is YDEGEE. The CDR3 is 15 residues long. Trimming removed 4 bases from V and 8 bases from J; junction bases left unmatched: 15. CDR3 in amino acids: CASSIRSSGSLKQYF. The DNA for the CDR3 is TGTGCCAGCAGCATCCGATCTAGCGGCTCTTTAAAGCAGTACTTC.

The V call is TRBV29-1, the J call TRBJ2-5, with 8 bases fitting TRBD2. The CDR3 length is 15 residues. In germline, CDR1 is SQVTM, CDR2 ANQGSEA. V trimming: 1 base; J trimming: 2 bases; junction bases outside the gene matches: 6. CDR3 protein: CSVEVAGLPQETQYF. The CDR3 DNA follows: TGCAGCGTTGAAGTAGCGGGACTGCCTCAAGAGACCCAGTACTTC.

This clonotype was counted ten times or more. The chain recombines TRBV6-1 with TRBJ2-7, with 10 bases lining up with TRBD2. The V segment lost 6 bases and the J segment 5 bases; nucleotides outside the gene matches: 4. This CDR3 is 13 amino acids long. Per germline, CDR1 MNHNS and CDR2 SASEGT. DNA of the CDR3: TGTGCCAGCAGGGATAGCGGGAGGAACGAGCAGTACTTC. Encoded protein: CASRDSGRNEQYF.

This clonotype was counted many times. The rearrangement joins TRBV15 to TRBJ1-6; unclear D gene. There are 15 residues in the CDR3. The V and J ends lost 0 bases and 8 bases respectively, with 11 bases between them. From germline, CDR1 is LNHNV and CDR2 YYDKDF (reference sequence). The CDR3 region is CATSREGIWDSPLHF. The CDR3 nucleotides read TGTGCCACCAGCAGAGAGGGGATATGGGATTCACCCCTCCACTTT. Full variable domain (rest looked up from reference TRBV15 and TRBJ1-6): DAMVIQNPRYQVTQFGKPVTLSCSQTLNHNVMYWYQQKSSQAPKLLFHYYDKDFNNEADTPDNFQSRRPNTSFCFLDIRSPGLGDTAMYLCATSREGIWDSPLHFGNGTRLTVT.

The sample holds many counts of this clonotype. The V and J genes are TRBV12-3 or TRBV12-4 and TRBJ1-5; the D is unclear. Trimming removed 8 bases from V and 2 bases from J, with 7 bases in between. CDR3 length: 12 residues. The CDR3 loop is CASSRGNQPQHF. DNA for the CDR3: TGTGCCAGCTCACGAGGCAATCAGCCCCAGCATTTT.

This clonotype has ten or more counts. CDR3: CATSSPGGMNTEAFF. The CDR3 nucleotides read TGTGCCACCAGCAGTCCGGGGGGGATGAACACTGAAGCTTTCTTT. The V gene is TRBV15, the J gene TRBJ1-1; possible D gene TRBD1, 5 bases. The germline CDR1 and CDR2 sequences are LNHNV and YYDKDF (reference sequence). CDR3 size: 15 residues. Deletions cut 3 bases from V and 0 bases from J, with 11 bases between.

The chain has TRBV6-1 and TRBJ1-5, with D possibly TRBD1 on 5 matching bases. This CDR3 region has 12 residues. Germline CDR1 reads MNHNS; CDR2 reads SASEGT. The V end was cut by 6 bases, the J end by 14 bases, with 17 bases between. CDR3 protein: CASSVLGGGEHF. CDR3 coding DNA: TGTGCCAGCAGCGTGCTGGGGGGGGGTGAGCATTTT.

This clonotype was counted ten times or more. The gene calls are TRBV20-1 and TRBJ2-7; a possible D gene is TRBD2 (6 bases). Between the trimmed V and J ends, which lost 4 bases and 0 bases, there was a span of 16 bases. The CDR3 is 15 amino acids. Looked up from germline, CDR1 is DFQATT and CDR2 is SNEGSKA (reference sequence). The CDR3 bases are TGCAGTGCTAAAGGGACTGCCCCTTACTCCTACGAGCAGTACTTC. This codes for CSAKGTAPYSYEQYF.

This clonotype has just a few counts. The chain couples TRBV12-5 to TRBJ1-1; 9 bases fit TRBD1. The CDR3 covers 12 residues. Germline V gene sequence: CDR1 LGHNT, CDR2 FRNRAP. V lost 6 bases to trimming and J lost 9 bases; unmatched junction nucleotides: 5. CDR3 in amino acids: CASGLGQGKAFF. The DNA of the CDR3 is TGTGCTAGTGGCCTCGGACAGGGGAAAGCTTTCTTT.

This clonotype was seen ten or more times. The chain carries TRBV29-1 and TRBJ2-5, with 8 bases matching TRBD2. Germline V gene lookup returns CDR1 SQVTM and CDR2 ANQGSEA. V lost 3 bases to trimming and J lost 2 bases; unmatched junction nucleotides: 14. The CDR3 covers 17 residues. This CDR3 is CSVDRFLGTRGQETQYF. CDR3 in DNA: TGCAGCGTTGACCGCTTTTTAGGGACTAGGGGACAAGAGACCCAGTACTTC.